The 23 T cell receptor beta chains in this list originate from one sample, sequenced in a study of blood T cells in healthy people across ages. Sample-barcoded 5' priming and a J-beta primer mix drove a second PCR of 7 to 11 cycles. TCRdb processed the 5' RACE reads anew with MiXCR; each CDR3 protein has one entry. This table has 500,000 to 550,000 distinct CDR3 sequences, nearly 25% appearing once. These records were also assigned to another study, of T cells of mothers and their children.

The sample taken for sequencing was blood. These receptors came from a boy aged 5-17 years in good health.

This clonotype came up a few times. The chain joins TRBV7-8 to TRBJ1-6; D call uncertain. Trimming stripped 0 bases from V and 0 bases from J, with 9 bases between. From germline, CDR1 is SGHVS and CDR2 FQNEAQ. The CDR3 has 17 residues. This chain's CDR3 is CASSLAGGNSYNSPLHF. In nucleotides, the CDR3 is TGTGCCAGCAGCTTAGCGGGAGGAAACTCCTATAATTCACCCCTCCACTTT.

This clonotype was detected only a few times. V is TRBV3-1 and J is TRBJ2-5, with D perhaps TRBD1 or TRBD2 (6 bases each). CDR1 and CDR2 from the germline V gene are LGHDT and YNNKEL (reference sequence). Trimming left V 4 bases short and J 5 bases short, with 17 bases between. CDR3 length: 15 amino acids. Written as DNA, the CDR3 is TGTGCCAGCAGCCGAAAGGGGGGTTTAGGGGAGACCCAGTACTTC. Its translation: CASSRKGGLGETQYF.

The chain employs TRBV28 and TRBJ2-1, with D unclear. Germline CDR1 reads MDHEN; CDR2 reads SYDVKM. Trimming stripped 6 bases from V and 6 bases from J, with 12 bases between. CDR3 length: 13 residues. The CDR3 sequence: CASRDTALNEQFF. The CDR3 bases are TGTGCCAGCAGAGACACGGCCCTCAATGAGCAGTTCTTC.

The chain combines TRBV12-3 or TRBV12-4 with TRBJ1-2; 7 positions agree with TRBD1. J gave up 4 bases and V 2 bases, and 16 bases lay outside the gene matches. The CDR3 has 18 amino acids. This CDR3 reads CASSLTSPRTGGRYGYTF. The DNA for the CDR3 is TGTGCCAGCAGTTTAACGTCCCCACGGACAGGAGGGCGCTATGGCTACACCTTC.

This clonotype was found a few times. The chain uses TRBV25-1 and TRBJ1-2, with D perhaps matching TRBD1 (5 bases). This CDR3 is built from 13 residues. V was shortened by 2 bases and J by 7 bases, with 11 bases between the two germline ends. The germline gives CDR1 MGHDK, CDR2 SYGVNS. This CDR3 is CASSERQWIGYTF. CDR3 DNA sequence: TGTGCCAGCAGTGAACGACAGTGGATTGGCTACACCTTC.

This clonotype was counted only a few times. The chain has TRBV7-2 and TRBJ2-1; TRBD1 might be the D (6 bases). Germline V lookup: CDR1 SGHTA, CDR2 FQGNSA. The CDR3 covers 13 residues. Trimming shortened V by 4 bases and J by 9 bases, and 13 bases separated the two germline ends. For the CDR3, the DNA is TGTGCCAGCAGCTCCGACAGGCAATTTGAGCAGTTCTTC. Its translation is CASSSDRQFEQFF.

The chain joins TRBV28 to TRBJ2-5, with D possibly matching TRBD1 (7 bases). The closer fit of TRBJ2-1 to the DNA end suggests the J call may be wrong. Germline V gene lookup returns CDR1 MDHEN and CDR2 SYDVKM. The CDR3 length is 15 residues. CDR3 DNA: TGTGCCAGCGCGGGGACAGCTCTAGCCTACAATGAGCAGTTCTTC. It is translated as CASAGTALAYNEQFF.

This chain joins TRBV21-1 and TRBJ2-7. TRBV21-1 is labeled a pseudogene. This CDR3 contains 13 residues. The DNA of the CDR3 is TGTGCCAGCAGCATGGGCTTAAACTACGAGCAGTACTTC. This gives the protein CASSMGLNYEQYF.

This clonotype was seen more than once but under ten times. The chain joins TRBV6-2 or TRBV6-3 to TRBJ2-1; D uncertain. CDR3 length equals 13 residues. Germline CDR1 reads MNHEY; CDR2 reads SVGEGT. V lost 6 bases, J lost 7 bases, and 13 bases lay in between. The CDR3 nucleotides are TGTGCCAGCAGCTATACAGCGCTGAATGAGCAGTTCTTC. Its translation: CASSYTALNEQFF.

The CDR3 nucleotides are TGCGCCAGCAGCCCCGGGACAGACCCGAATCAGCCCCAGCATTTT. It encodes CASSPGTDPNQPQHF. This chain links TRBV5-1 with TRBJ1-5; 7 nucleotides agree with TRBD1. The CDR3 has 15 amino acids. Losses at the gene ends were 4 bases for V and 4 bases for J; bases not matched to a gene: 8. The germline gives CDR1 SGHRS, CDR2 YFSETQ.

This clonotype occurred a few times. Here the CDR3 reads CASSSIKDRGYDEQYF. For the CDR3, the DNA is TGTGCCAGCAGCTCTATCAAAGACAGGGGATACGACGAGCAGTACTTC. V and J are TRBV6-2 or TRBV6-3 and TRBJ2-5; TRBD1 agrees at 8 bases. The DNA end is a closer match to TRBJ2-7, so the J assignment may be wrong. The V gene's germline CDR1 is MNHEY and CDR2 SVGEGT. The CDR3 is made up of 16 amino acids.

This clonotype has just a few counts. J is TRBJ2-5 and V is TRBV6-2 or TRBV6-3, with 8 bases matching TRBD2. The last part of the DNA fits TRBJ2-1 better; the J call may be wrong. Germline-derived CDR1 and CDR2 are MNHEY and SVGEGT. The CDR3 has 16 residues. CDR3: CASRFGLATPMNEQFF. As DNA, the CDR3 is TGTGCCAGCAGGTTCGGACTAGCAACCCCGATGAATGAGCAGTTCTTC.

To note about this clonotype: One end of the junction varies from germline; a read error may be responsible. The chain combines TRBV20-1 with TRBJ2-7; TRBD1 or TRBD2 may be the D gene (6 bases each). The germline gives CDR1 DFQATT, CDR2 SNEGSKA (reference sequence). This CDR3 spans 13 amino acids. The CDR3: CSANGGPSYGQYF. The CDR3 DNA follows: TGCAGTGCTAACGGGGGCCCCTCCTACGGGCAGTACTTC.

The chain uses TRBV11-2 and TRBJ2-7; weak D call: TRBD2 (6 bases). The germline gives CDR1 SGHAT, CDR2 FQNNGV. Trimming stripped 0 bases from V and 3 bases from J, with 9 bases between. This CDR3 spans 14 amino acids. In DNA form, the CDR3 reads TGTGCCAGCAGCTTAGAGGGTAGCGGCTACGAGCAGTACTTC. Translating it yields CASSLEGSGYEQYF.

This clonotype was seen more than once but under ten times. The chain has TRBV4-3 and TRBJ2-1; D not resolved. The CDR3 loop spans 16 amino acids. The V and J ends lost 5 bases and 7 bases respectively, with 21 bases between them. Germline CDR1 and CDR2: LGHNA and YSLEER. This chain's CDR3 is CASSSAPRGRPNEQFF. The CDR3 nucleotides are TGCGCCAGCAGCTCAGCTCCCCGAGGACGGCCGAATGAGCAGTTCTTC.

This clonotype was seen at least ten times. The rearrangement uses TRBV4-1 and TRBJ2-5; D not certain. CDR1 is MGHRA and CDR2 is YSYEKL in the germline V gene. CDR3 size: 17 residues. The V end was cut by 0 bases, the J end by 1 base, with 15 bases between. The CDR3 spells CASSQDLILQVQETQYF. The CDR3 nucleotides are TGCGCCAGCAGCCAAGATCTTATTCTGCAGGTCCAAGAGACCCAGTACTTC.

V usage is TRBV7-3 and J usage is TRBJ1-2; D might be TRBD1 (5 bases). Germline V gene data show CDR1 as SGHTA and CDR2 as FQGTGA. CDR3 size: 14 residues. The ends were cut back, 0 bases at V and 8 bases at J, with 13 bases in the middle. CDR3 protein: CASSLTPGSTGYTF. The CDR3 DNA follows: TGTGCCAGCAGCTTAACGCCAGGGAGCACAGGCTACACCTTC.

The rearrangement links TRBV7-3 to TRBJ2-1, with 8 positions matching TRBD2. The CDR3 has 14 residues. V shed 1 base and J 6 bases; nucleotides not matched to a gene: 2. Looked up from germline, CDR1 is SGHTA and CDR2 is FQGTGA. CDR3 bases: TGTGCCAGCAGCTTAATCGGGGGGGCCAATGAGCAGTTCTTC. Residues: CASSLIGGANEQFF.

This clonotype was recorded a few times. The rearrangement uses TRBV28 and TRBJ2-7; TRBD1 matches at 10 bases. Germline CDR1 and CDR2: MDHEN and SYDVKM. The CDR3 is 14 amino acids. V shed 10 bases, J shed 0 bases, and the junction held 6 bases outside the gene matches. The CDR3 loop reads CATLDRGVSYEQYF. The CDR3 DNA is TGTGCCACCCTGGACAGGGGGGTCTCCTACGAGCAGTACTTC. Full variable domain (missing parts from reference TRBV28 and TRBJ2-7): DVKVTQSSRYLVKRTGEKVFLECVQDMDHENMFWYRQDPGLGLRLIYFSYDVKMKEKGDIPEGYSVSREKKERFSLILESASTNQTSMYLCATLDRGVSYEQYFGPGTRLTVT.

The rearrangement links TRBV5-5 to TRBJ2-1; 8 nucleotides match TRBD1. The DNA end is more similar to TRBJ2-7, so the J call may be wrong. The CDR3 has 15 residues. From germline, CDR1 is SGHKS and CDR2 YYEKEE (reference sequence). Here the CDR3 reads CASSPGQGPLYEQYF. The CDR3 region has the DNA TGTGCCAGCAGCCCAGGACAGGGTCCACTGTACGAGCAGTACTTC.

CDR3 loop: CASSQDGEDYYEQYF. The DNA of the CDR3 is TGCGCCAGCAGCCAAGATGGGGAGGACTACTACGAGCAGTACTTC. The chain is built from TRBV4-3 and TRBJ2-5, with TRBD2 as a possible D gene (6 bases). The J call may be wrong; the DNA end is better matched by TRBJ2-7. Per the germline V gene, CDR1 is LGHNA and CDR2 is YSLEER. The CDR3 contains 15 residues.

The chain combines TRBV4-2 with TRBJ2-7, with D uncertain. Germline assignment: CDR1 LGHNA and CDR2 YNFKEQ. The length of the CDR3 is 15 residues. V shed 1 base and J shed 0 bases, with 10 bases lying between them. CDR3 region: CASSQATANSYEQYF. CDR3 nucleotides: TGTGCCAGCAGCCAAGCAACGGCGAACTCCTACGAGCAGTACTTC.

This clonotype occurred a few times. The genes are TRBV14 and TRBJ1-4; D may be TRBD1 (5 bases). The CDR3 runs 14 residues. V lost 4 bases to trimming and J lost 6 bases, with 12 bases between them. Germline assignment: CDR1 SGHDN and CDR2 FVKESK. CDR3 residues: CASSLRGRYEKLFF. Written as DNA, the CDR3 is TGTGCCAGCAGCCTACGGGGCCGGTATGAAAAACTGTTTTTT.